This T cell receptor (beta chain) emerged from a study of blood T cells in healthy people across ages. Germline assignment: CDR1 MNHEY and CDR2 SVGAGI. Trimming took 2 bases from V and 4 from J, leaving 12 bases between them. The CDR3 has 15 residues. A J-beta primer mix and a sample-barcoded 5' primer were used in a second PCR of roughly 7 to 12 cycles. Every cDNA molecule carried a tag from a template-switch adaptor bearing 12 random nucleotides. TCRdb redid the calling of the 5' RACE reads with MiXCR, one entry per CDR3 protein. The sample includes about 730,000 distinct CDR3 sequences, roughly 45% of them seen just once.

Sample: blood. This TCR was sampled from a woman aged 55-69 years in good health. The genes are TRBV6-5 and TRBJ2-1; D might be TRBD1 or TRBD2, each matching 5 bases. The CDR3 DNA sequence: TGTGCCAGCAGTTACCAGGGAACGGGGTACAATGAGCAGTTCTTC. This encodes CASSYQGTGYNEQFF.